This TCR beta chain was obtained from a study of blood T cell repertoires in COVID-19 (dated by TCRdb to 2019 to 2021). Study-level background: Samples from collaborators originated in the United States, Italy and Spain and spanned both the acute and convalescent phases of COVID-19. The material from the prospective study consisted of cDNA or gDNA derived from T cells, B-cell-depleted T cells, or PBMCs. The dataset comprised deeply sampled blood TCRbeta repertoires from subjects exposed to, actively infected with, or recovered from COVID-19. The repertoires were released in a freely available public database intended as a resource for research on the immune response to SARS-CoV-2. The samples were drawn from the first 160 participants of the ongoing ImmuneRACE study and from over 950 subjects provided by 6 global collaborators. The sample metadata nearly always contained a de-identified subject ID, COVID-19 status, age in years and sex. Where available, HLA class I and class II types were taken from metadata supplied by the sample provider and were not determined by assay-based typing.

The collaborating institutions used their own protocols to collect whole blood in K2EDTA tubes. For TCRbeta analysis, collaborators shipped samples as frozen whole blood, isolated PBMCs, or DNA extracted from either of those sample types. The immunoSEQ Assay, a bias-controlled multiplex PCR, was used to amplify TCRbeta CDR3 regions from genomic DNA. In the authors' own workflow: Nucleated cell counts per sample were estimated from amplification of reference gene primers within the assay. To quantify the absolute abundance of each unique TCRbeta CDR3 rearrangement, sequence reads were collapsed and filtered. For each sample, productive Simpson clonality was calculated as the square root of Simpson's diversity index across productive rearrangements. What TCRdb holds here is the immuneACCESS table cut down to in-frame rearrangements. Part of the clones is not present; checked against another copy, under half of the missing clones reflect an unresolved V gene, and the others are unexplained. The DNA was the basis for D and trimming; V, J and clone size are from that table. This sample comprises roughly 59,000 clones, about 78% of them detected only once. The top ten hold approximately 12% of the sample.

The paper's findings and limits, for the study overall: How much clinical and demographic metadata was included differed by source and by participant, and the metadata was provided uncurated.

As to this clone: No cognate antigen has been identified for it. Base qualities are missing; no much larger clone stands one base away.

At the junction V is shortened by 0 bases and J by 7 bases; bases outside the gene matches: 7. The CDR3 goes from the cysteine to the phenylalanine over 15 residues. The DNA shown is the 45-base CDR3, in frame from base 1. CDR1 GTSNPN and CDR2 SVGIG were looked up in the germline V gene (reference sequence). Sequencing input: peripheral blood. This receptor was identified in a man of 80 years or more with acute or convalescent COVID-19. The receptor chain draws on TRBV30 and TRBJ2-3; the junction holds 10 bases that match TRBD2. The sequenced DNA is TGTGCCTGGAGTGTACGACTAGCGGGTAGGAATACGCAGTATTTT. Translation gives CAWSVRLAGRNTQYF. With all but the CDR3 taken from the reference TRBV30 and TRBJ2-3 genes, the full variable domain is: SQTIHQWPATLVQPVGSPLSLECTVEGTSNPNLYWYRQAAGRGLQLLFYSVGIGQISSEVPQNLSASRPQDRQFILSSKKLLLSDSGFYLCAWSVRLAGRNTQYFGPGTRLTVL.